What follows are 20 T cell receptor beta chains derived from one specimen sequenced in a study of blood T cell repertoires in COVID-19. The assay was immunoSEQ multiplex PCR, and TCRdb's table has in-frame clones only and misses some. The repertoire consists of 210,000 or so clones, with roughly 94% occurring once and the leading ten covering 1.2%. Sequenced input: peripheral blood. All receptors derive from a man aged 25-45 years with acute or convalescent COVID-19.

The V and J genes are TRBV7-3 and TRBJ2-2; D remains ambiguous. The CDR3 contains 15 residues. Germline V gene lookup returns CDR1 SGHTA and CDR2 FQGTGA. V was shortened by 2 bases and J by 1 base, with 8 bases between the two germline ends. The CDR3: CASSLFSGNTGELFF. The DNA for the CDR3 is TGTGCCAGCAGCTTATTTTCAGGGAACACCGGGGAGCTGTTTTTT. The entire variable domain, with the rest obtained from reference TRBV7-3 and TRBJ2-2, is as follows: GAGVSQTPSNKVTEKGKYVELRCDPISGHTALYWYRQSLGQGPEFLIYFQGTGAADDSGLPNDRFFAVRPEGSVSTLKIQRTERGDSAVYLCASSLFSGNTGELFFGEGSRLTVL.

The chain is built from TRBV6-5 and TRBJ2-7, with 7 bases matching TRBD2. V shed 8 bases and J 12 bases; nucleotides not matched to a gene: 10. This CDR3 contains 11 residues. Germline-derived CDR1 and CDR2 are MNHEY and SVGAGI. The CDR3 loop is CASDGTIKPYF. CDR3 sequence (DNA): TGTGCCAGCGACGGGACTATAAAGCCGTACTTC.

This chain joins TRBV7-9 and TRBJ2-5; D possibly corresponds to TRBD1 (5 bases). In germline, CDR1 is SEHNR, CDR2 FQNEAQ (reference sequence). This CDR3 is 15 amino acids long. Deletions cut 4 bases from V and 0 bases from J, with 12 bases between. The DNA of the CDR3 is TGTGCCAGCAGCTCCGGAGACAGTTACCAAGAGACCCAGTACTTC. It yields the protein CASSSGDSYQETQYF.

The chain uses TRBV19 and TRBJ1-4; no firm D call. Germline V CDR1 and CDR2: LNHDA, SQIVND (reference sequence). CDR3 length: 14 amino acids. Between the trimmed V and J ends, which lost 3 bases and 8 bases, there was a span of 13 bases. CDR3 nucleotides: TGTGCCAGTAGTATCGGGCGCTGGGAGGAAAAACTGTTTTTT. The encoded protein is CASSIGRWEEKLFF.

This chain links TRBV19 with TRBJ2-1; 7 bases agree with TRBD2. CDR3 length: 16 residues. Germline CDR1 and CDR2: LNHDA and SQIVND (reference sequence). V trimming: 3 bases; J trimming: 2 bases; junction bases outside the gene matches: 7. As DNA, the CDR3 is TGTGCCAGTAGTATTAGATCAGCGGGGACCTACAATGAGCAGTTCTTC. Protein product: CASSIRSAGTYNEQFF. Full variable domain (remainder filled in from reference TRBV19 and TRBJ2-1): DGGITQSPKYLFRKEGQNVTLSCEQNLNHDAMYWYRQDPGQGLRLIYYSQIVNDFQKGDIAEGYSVSREKKESFPLTVTSAQKNPTAFYLCASSIRSAGTYNEQFFGPGTRLTVL.

This clone came up once. The J gene is TRBJ1-6, the V gene TRBV5-4, with D possibly TRBD1 on 5 matching bases. V was cut by 5 bases and J by 7 bases, with 10 bases left in between. The CDR3 is 13 amino acids. The germline CDR1 and CDR2 sequences are SGHNT and YYREEE (reference sequence). The CDR3 DNA is TGTGCCAGCAGGGTCGACAGAAATTCACCCCTCCACTTT. This sequence encodes CASRVDRNSPLHF.

This clone was detected only once. The CDR3 spells CASSFLGAAGYTF. In DNA form, the CDR3 reads TGTGCCAGCAGTTTTCTAGGGGCGGCCGGCTACACCTTC. The rearrangement links TRBV27 to TRBJ1-2, with a tentative D call TRBD1 (5 bases). The CDR3 runs 13 residues. Trimming pared 3 bases from V and 8 bases from J, leaving 13 bases between. Germline V gives CDR1 MNHEY, CDR2 SMNVEV (reference sequence).

The J gene is TRBJ1-6, the V gene TRBV14; possibly TRBD1 for D (5 bases). CDR1 is SGHDN, CDR2 FVKESK, per germline. V was clipped by 5 bases and J by 2 bases, with 16 bases between them. CDR3 length: 17 amino acids. The CDR3 loop reads CASSLGRGTAYNSPLHF. As DNA, the CDR3 is TGTGCCAGCAGCTTGGGGAGGGGCACAGCCTATAATTCACCCCTCCACTTT.

The rearrangement uses TRBV11-2 and TRBJ1-3; D is uncertain. This CDR3 is built from 15 residues. The germline CDR1 and CDR2 sequences are SGHAT and FQNNGV. V was pared by 0 bases and J by 2 bases, with 8 bases between. CDR3 sequence (DNA): TGTGCCAGCAGCTTAGAAACAGAAACTGGAAACACCATATATTTT. It is translated as CASSLETETGNTIYF.

The rearrangement joins TRBV7-9 to TRBJ2-2; no clear D. The CDR3 spans 15 residues. Per germline, CDR1 SEHNR and CDR2 FQNEAQ (reference sequence). V lost 1 base and J 6 bases, leaving 12 bases between the germline ends. The CDR3 is CASSLGEPRAGELFF. The CDR3 coding sequence is TGTGCCAGCAGCTTAGGCGAGCCCCGGGCCGGGGAGCTGTTTTTT.

The chain has TRBV5-4 and TRBJ2-3, with 8 bases aligning to TRBD2. CDR3 length equals 18 residues. With 1 base clipped from V and 0 bases from J, the junction kept 10 bases outside the gene matches. Per germline, CDR1 SGHNT and CDR2 YYREEE (reference sequence). The DNA of the CDR3 is TGTGCCAGCAGCTTGTCCGCGTCGGGCGGGGGGAGCACAGATACGCAGTATTTT. It codes for CASSLSASGGGSTDTQYF.

This clone is medium-sized by share. This chain uses TRBV29-1 with TRBJ1-1; 8 nucleotides agree with TRBD1. Trimming cost V 1 base and J 3 bases; bases outside gene matches: 7. The length of the CDR3 is 15 residues. CDR1 and CDR2 (germline): SQVTM, ANQGSEA. The CDR3: CSVEVLAGGDTEAFF. In DNA form, the CDR3 reads TGCAGCGTTGAAGTTTTGGCAGGGGGCGACACTGAAGCTTTCTTT.

The genes are TRBV7-2 and TRBJ2-2; 7 bases fit TRBD2. The CDR3 loop spans 14 amino acids. From germline, CDR1 is SGHTA and CDR2 FQGNSA. Unmatched junction bases numbered 3, after V lost 2 bases and J lost 6 bases. CDR3 DNA sequence: TGTGCCAGCAGCTTAATTGGGGGGGCCGGGGAGCTGTTTTTT. It encodes CASSLIGGAGELFF.

This clone was seen a single time. The genes are TRBV19 and TRBJ2-3; 14 bases line up with TRBD2. This CDR3 region has 17 residues. The V and J ends lost 3 bases and 3 bases, in that order; junction bases with no gene match: 5. CDR1 and CDR2 from the germline V gene are LNHDA and SQIVND (reference sequence). The CDR3 loop is CASSMGTSGGRTDTQYF. In DNA, the CDR3 is TGTGCCAGTAGTATGGGGACTAGCGGGGGTAGGACAGATACGCAGTATTTT. The full variable domain, with the rest looked up from reference TRBV19 and TRBJ2-3, is DGGITQSPKYLFRKEGQNVTLSCEQNLNHDAMYWYRQDPGQGLRLIYYSQIVNDFQKGDIAEGYSVSREKKESFPLTVTSAQKNPTAFYLCASSMGTSGGRTDTQYFGPGTRLTVL.

The chain joins TRBV4-1 to TRBJ1-3; 8 nucleotides align to TRBD1. This CDR3 contains 15 residues. Germline V gene sequence: CDR1 MGHRA, CDR2 YSYEKL. The ends lost 4 bases at V and 2 bases at J; junction bases unmatched: 4. The CDR3, as DNA: TGCGCCAGCAGCCTAAAACAGGGGGCTGGAAACACCATATATTTT. It translates to CASSLKQGAGNTIYF.

This chain links TRBV5-1 with TRBJ2-7; weak D call: TRBD1 (6 bases). Germline V gives CDR1 SGHRS, CDR2 YFSETQ. Deletions cut 3 bases from V and 0 bases from J, with 19 bases between. The CDR3 consists of 17 residues. CDR3 protein: CASSSHSRGLSSYEQYF. Written as DNA, the CDR3 is TGCGCCAGCAGCTCACATTCCAGGGGCCTTAGCTCCTACGAGCAGTACTTC.

The rearrangement links TRBV11-2 to TRBJ1-2; D uncertain. CDR1 is SGHAT, CDR2 FQNNGV, per germline. V gave up 1 base and J gave up 7 bases, with 7 bases separating them. CDR3 length equals 12 residues. The CDR3 nucleotides read TGTGCCAGCAGCTTAGTACGGGTTGGCTACACCTTC. As protein: CASSLVRVGYTF.

V gene TRBV14 combines with J gene TRBJ2-2; TRBD2 matches 10 bases. Germline CDR1 is SGHDN and CDR2 is FVKESK. The CDR3 runs to 15 residues. Trimming cost V 4 bases and J 6 bases; bases outside gene matches: 5. CDR3 bases: TGTGCCAGCAGCCCTAGCGGGAGTTTGCCCGGGGAGCTGTTTTTT. Translated, it gives CASSPSGSLPGELFF.

Regarding this clone: Distinct nucleotide sequences in the sample also encode this CDR3. V usage is TRBV18 and J usage is TRBJ1-5, with 7 bases matching TRBD1. Unmatched junction bases numbered 0, after V lost 3 bases and J lost 4 bases. CDR1 is KGHSH and CDR2 is LQKENI in the germline V gene. The CDR3 totals 13 residues. The CDR3, as DNA: TGTGCCAGCTCACCGGACAGGAATCAGCCCCAGCATTTT. It translates to CASSPDRNQPQHF.

V is TRBV24-1 and J is TRBJ2-7; TRBD2 matches 13 bases. This CDR3 spans 16 amino acids. CDR1 is KGHDR, CDR2 SFDVKD, per germline. V lost 2 bases and J lost 1; bases outside the gene matches: 1. Written as DNA, the CDR3 is TGTGCCACCAGTGATTCGGGACTAGCGGGATCCTACGAGCAGTACTTC. This encodes CATSDSGLAGSYEQYF.